The source of this T cell receptor (beta chain) is a study of cytomegalovirus exposure and HLA in healthy donors (dated by TCRdb to the late 2010s). As for the study more broadly: In an earlier analysis of under 750 of the donors, around 300 Gb of sequence data and some 100 million unique TCR beta sequences from roughly 190 million T cells were reported. Several DR-DQ haplotypes were treated as single units for association and clustering because of strong linkage in the cohort. HLA typing included class I and class II loci at four-digit resolution. Of the approximately 400 genotyped donors, 65% to 90% were placed in the genetic ancestry cluster associated with self-reported Caucasian donors. The aim of the study was to test whether cataloging public T cell receptors could identify signatures of past pathogen exposure. To predict cytomegalovirus infection status, the study brought together high-throughput TCR immunosequencing, statistical association of individual TCRs with disease status, and machine learning. A separate validation cohort of about 110 different subjects was used in addition to the 666-subject first cohort. In the later analysis, no new phenotypic data were used to find candidate immune exposures; instead, reliance was placed on TCR beta sequences and their occurrence across donors. The study profiled the T cell repertoires of around 700 subjects by immunosequencing and related them to cytomegalovirus serostatus. In a later genetic analysis, genome-wide SNP genotypes for about 55% of the 666 donors were used, and that subset was treated as a discovery cohort. Roughly 300 gigabases of sequencing data and approximately 85 million unique TCR sequences were included in an early release covering under 650 HLA-typed donors. Typing coverage differed by locus: A, B, C, DRB1 and DQB1 were typed in roughly 629-630 donors, DQA1 in approximately 520, DPA1 in around 600, and DPB1 in just under 480. A later analysis re-analyzed previously published TCR beta repertoires from approximately 700 donors and added high-resolution HLA genotyping to study TCR occurrence patterns. Donor age, sex, ethnicity and CMV serostatus were compiled alongside the repertoire data. Among roughly 400 genotyped donors of the cohort, an average of around 240,000 unique TCR beta nucleotide sequences were sequenced per donor, roughly 18% of them non-productive. An earlier analysis of around 580 of the donors used high-throughput TCR beta sequencing to judge whether each TCR beta V gene segment behaved as functional or pseudogenic. All discovery cohort repertoires had been generated on a single sequencing platform.

This clone was observed once. Its antigen specificity is not known. No base quality information exists; no much larger clone differs at one position. From its cysteine to its phenylalanine, the CDR3 spans 17 amino acids. Left in the record is the CDR3 DNA by itself, 51 bases read in frame from the first base. V lost 0 bases and J lost 4 bases, and the count of bases not matched to a germline gene is 11. Via the germline V gene (reference sequence), CDR1 is PRHDT and CDR2 FYEKMQ. Libraries were constructed by the immunoSEQ multiplex PCR assay. For the multiplex PCR, a mixture combining 60 forward primers for TCR Vbeta segments and 13 reverse primers for TCR Jbeta segments was used. Amplification of the CDR3 region of rearranged TCR beta genes was performed with a multiplex PCR assay on genomic DNA. On the Illumina HiSeq System, the amplified TCR beta libraries were sequenced as 87-base-pair reads. The study's own analysis went as follows. A later analysis counted about 80 million unique TCR beta chains across the roughly 700 repertoires, and 9.5 million to 11 million of these chains were shared by at least two donors. A nearest-neighbor algorithm error-corrected the raw reads and collapsed the reads into unique sequences, merging closely related sequences to remove PCR and sequencing errors. Alignment of CDR3 sequences to IMGT reference sequences was used to assign V, D and J gene segments. For a sequence to be retained, a match of at least six nucleotides to both a V gene segment and a J gene segment was required. A rearrangement counted as productive if the CDR3 had no stop codons and remained in frame with V and J, and every other rearrangement counted as non-productive. Following IMGT convention, CDR3 was defined as the stretch from the second conserved V-encoded cysteine up to the conserved J-encoded phenylalanine. In an earlier analysis of approximately 500 of the donors, sequences lacking an unambiguous match to a single V gene segment were excluded. An earlier analysis of 500 to 600 of the donors classified V segments as functional when productive rearrangements were above 56.7% and as segregating when the standard deviation between donors was above 5%. To diagnose cytomegalovirus status from the catalog of TCR beta chain sequences, a statistical classification framework was built. A later analysis assigned V and J genes by comparing TCR nucleotide sequences with IMGT/GENE-DB human TR gene sequences. The TCRdist pipeline was used in a later analysis to assign CDR3 sequences and most-parsimonious VDJ recombination scenarios. A later analysis defined each TCR beta chain by its CDR3 amino acid sequence plus V-gene family, and excluded reads lacking a unique V-gene family. In a later analysis, approximately 640 highly shared, low-generation-probability nucleotide sequences were removed to address suspected cross-contamination and a sequencing artifact. For each public chain, a later analysis derived a clonal expansion index from normalized ranks of inferred template counts within each repertoire. A later analysis computed generation probabilities with a VDJ recombination model fitted to out-of-frame rearrangements, and checked the results against IGoR. A later analysis scored TCR-TCR, TCR-HLA and TCR-CMV co-occurrence with hypergeometric tests, applying a repertoire-size bias correction to TCR pairs. In a later analysis, false discovery rates were estimated by permuting HLA or CMV assignments 20 times. In a later analysis, co-occurring TCRs were grouped with DBSCAN, and TCRdist sequence similarity was added when clustering was performed within HLA-allele-positive subsets. Repertoires with fewer than 30,000 or more than 120,000 public chains were left out of co-occurrence clustering, as were a handful of repertoires with anomalous nucleotide sharing. The clones in this table, taken by TCRdb from immuneACCESS, are in-frame only. Not every clone is retained; where verified, under half of the shortfall comes from an unresolved V gene, and the cause of the rest is unknown. The V and J calls and clone size were taken over from that table, and D and trimming were inferred from the DNA. The sample contains 120,000 to 150,000 clones, roughly 80% of them found a single time. The biggest ten clones account for 6.5% to 8.5% of the sample.

The cohort comprised some 680 healthy bone marrow donors. At the time of sampling, all cohort members were nominally healthy, though unrecorded immune exposures were likely present. The donor was CMV seropositive and belonged to the group of about 290 seropositive cohort members. A peripheral blood sample was provided by each donor, and peripheral blood mononuclear cells were used for TCR beta sequencing. The Qiagen DNeasy Blood Extraction Kit was used to extract genomic DNA from the blood cell samples. Overall results and qualifications from the work: Correlated functional status among segregating V segments might reflect linkage disequilibrium, but an unknown experimental factor could not be ruled out. A cluster of highly shared sequence variants was judged likely to be a technical artifact of the sequencing pipeline. A total of 150 or so TCR beta chains were listed by the study as associated with cytomegalovirus. CMV serostatus was the only immune exposure information available for the cohort. When HLA alleles, especially DR and DQ, strongly co-occurred, attributing TCR associations to individual alleles was difficult. Specific HLA alleles were associated with 15,000 to 20,000 TCR beta sequences at a false discovery rate of 0.05 in a later analysis. In vitro tests confirmed that three of the cytomegalovirus-associated TCR beta chains recognize cytomegalovirus antigens. Some IMGT-functional V segments, including TRBV6-2 and TRBV6-3, could not be told apart with the 87-base-pair reads, so those segments were excluded. According to a later analysis, TCR association rates differed among HLA loci, with DRB1 alleles showing the most associated TCRs and HLA-C alleles showing the fewest. The authors suggested that the approach could potentially be generalized to other disease states and immunological phenotypes. According to a later genetic analysis, donors in an Asian-associated ancestry cluster had fewer N-insertions in productive TCRs than the approximately 690-donor mean. Because HLA typing was unavailable for some donors at each locus, only the typed subset was used in association tests. Only TCR beta chains were sequenced in this cohort, and the absence of alpha or paired-chain data limited detectable features. The presence/absence analyses assumed that sequencing depth was roughly uniform across donors, and that assumption may not be true. In a later genetic analysis, a missense DCLRE1C variant was associated with V-gene and J-gene trimming of TCR beta chains, and the association was replicated in an independent cohort. Compared with equally common non-associated chains, HLA-associated TCR beta chains in a later analysis were more clonally expanded and had lower generation probabilities. In an earlier analysis of some 640 of the donors, most TCR beta V segments were observed in productive rearrangements about 87% or about 30% of the time, broadly matching IMGT annotations. In a later analysis, most CMV-associated TCR beta chains were found to appear HLA-restricted, with HLA associations seemingly driven largely by CMV exposure. Most TCR sequences were observed very rarely across donors, whereas some public TCRs were present in many individuals. The classifier was reported to diagnose cytomegalovirus status with high specificity and sensitivity in both the original and validation cohorts. In a later analysis, several top co-occurrence clusters were reported to appear linked to parvovirus B19, influenza, CMV and Epstein-Barr virus. A further reported finding was that TCR beta sequences accurately predicted the HLA-A and HLA-B alleles for most subjects in the first cohort. Because counts were too low, 15 to 20 rarely observed V segments, including chromosome 9 orphons, were left out of the earlier analysis of 587 of the donors.

The receptor chain draws on TRBV13 and TRBJ1-1; 7 bases in between match TRBD1. Material for sequencing was PBMCs. This clonotype was obtained from a woman aged 40 to 55 in good health and CMV-seropositive. CDR3 reads: CASSLGQGWFASTEAFF. The bases read TGTGCCAGCAGCTTAGGACAGGGGTGGTTTGCGAGCACTGAAGCTTTCTTT.